Following are 32 T cell receptor beta chains from one sample sequenced in a study of CD8+ T cells in alopecia areata. Following RNA extraction, reverse transcription yielded cDNA that acted as the sequencing template. Data came from immunoSEQ multiplex PCR; TCRdb stores just in-frame clones and leaves some out. Here the sample spans 170,000 or so clones, around 58% being singletons. Treatment meaning: oral pan-JAK inhibitor, 5-10 mg twice daily. This specimen consisted of CD8+ T cells sorted from blood, obtained at week 24, from a patient treated with tofacitinib. All receptors come from a human donor with alopecia areata.

The chain is built from TRBV5-1 and TRBJ2-5; 10 bases fit TRBD2. The CDR3 has 19 residues. Germline V gene lookup returns CDR1 SGHRS and CDR2 YFSETQ. The ends lost 2 bases at V and 2 bases at J; junction bases unmatched: 15. The CDR3 DNA reads TGCGCCAGCAGCTTCCTTGGGCCTGCCGGACTAGCGGAGCAAGAGACCCAGTACTTC. This translates into CASSFLGPAGLAEQETQYF. The variable domain in full, completed from reference TRBV5-1 and TRBJ2-5, reads KAGVTQTPRYLIKTRGQQVTLSCSPISGHRSVSWYQQTPGQGLQFLFEYFSETQRNKGNFPGRFSGRQFSNSRSEMNVSTLELGDSALYLCASSFLGPAGLAEQETQYFGPGTRLLVL.

The chain joins TRBV5-6 to TRBJ1-1; D is uncertain. In germline, CDR1 is SGHDT, CDR2 YYEEEE. V was cut by 6 bases and J by 1 base, with 13 bases left in between. The CDR3 length is 14 residues. The DNA for the CDR3 is TGTGCCAGCATGACGCTTAATCGGAACACTGAAGCTTTCTTT. Translation gives CASMTLNRNTEAFF.

This chain links TRBV7-2 with TRBJ2-7; 9 bases are shared with TRBD1. J was trimmed by 4 bases and V by 5 bases; bases with no gene match: 3. Looked up from germline, CDR1 is SGHTA and CDR2 is FQGNSA. The CDR3 sequence is 13 residues long. The CDR3 coding sequence is TGTGCCAGCAGCCCCGGGACAGGGTACGAGCAGTACTTC. Its translation is CASSPGTGYEQYF.

This clone turned up a few times. J is TRBJ1-2 and V is TRBV29-1; D is undetermined. The CDR3 extends over 11 amino acids. The V gene lost 4 bases and the J gene lost 4 bases, with 7 bases spanning the gap. Per the germline V gene, CDR1 is SQVTM and CDR2 is ANQGSEA. The CDR3 protein is CSVAGFYGYTF. CDR3 DNA: TGCAGCGTTGCGGGGTTCTATGGCTACACCTTC.

The J gene is TRBJ1-5, the V gene TRBV12-5, with D possibly matching TRBD1 (6 bases). Germline CDR1 LGHNT, CDR2 FRNRAP. CDR3 length: 14 residues. V lost 4 bases and J lost 3, with 10 bases in between. CDR3 protein: CASGSGGPNQPQHF. For the CDR3, the DNA is TGTGCTAGTGGTTCGGGGGGGCCCAATCAGCCCCAGCATTTT.

The V call is TRBV14, the J call TRBJ1-2; D gene uncertain. The CDR3 is 13 residues long. The V end was cut by 1 base, the J end by 6 bases, with 9 bases between. Germline values: CDR1 SGHDN, CDR2 FVKESK. The DNA for the CDR3 is TGTGCCAGCAGCCAAGTGGCGGGGAATGGCTACACCTTC. It encodes CASSQVAGNGYTF.

This clone was recorded only once. The chain uses TRBV7-9 and TRBJ1-1; D remains unclear. The CDR3 has 11 residues. V was trimmed by 1 base and J by 12 bases, leaving 9 bases between them. From germline, CDR1 is SEHNR and CDR2 FQNEAQ (reference sequence). DNA for the CDR3: TGTGCCAGCAGCTTAGGGACGTTGACTTTCTTT. Translating it yields CASSLGTLTFF.

The chain uses TRBV25-1 and TRBJ2-5; the D call may be TRBD1 or TRBD2 (7 bases each). CDR3 length equals 14 residues. Germline values: CDR1 MGHDK, CDR2 SYGVNS. V lost 6 bases, J lost 2 bases, and 13 bases lay in between. The CDR3 DNA reads as TGTGCCAGCAGAACCAGGGGGGGACAAGAGACCCAGTACTTC. Its translation is CASRTRGGQETQYF.

The V and J genes are TRBV29-1 and TRBJ1-2, with D unclear. This CDR3 comprises 14 residues. Germline V CDR1 and CDR2: SQVTM, ANQGSEA. With 4 bases removed from V and 3 bases from J, the gap between germline ends came to 15 bases. The CDR3 DNA reads TGCAGCGTTGTCCTAGCCGTAGATGACTATGGCTACACCTTC. This gives the protein CSVVLAVDDYGYTF.

J is TRBJ1-2 and V is TRBV7-2; D gene unclear. The CDR3 is 15 amino acids. V lost 5 bases, J lost 0 bases, and 13 bases lay in between. CDR1 is SGHTA, CDR2 FQGNSA, per germline. In DNA form, the CDR3 reads TGTGCCAGCAGCAACATCAAAATAGCTAACTATGGCTACACCTTC. Protein product: CASSNIKIANYGYTF.

The CDR3 reads CASSLADEQYF. In DNA form, the CDR3 reads TGTGCCAGCAGCTTAGCGGACGAGCAGTACTTC. The V and J genes are TRBV13 and TRBJ2-7; D not resolved. CDR3 length: 11 amino acids. The V end was cut by 1 base, the J end by 5 bases, with 3 bases between. Germline loops: CDR1 PRHDT, CDR2 FYEKMQ (reference sequence).

This clone was observed a few times. This chain uses TRBV7-6 with TRBJ1-4; 7 positions match TRBD1. V lost 2 bases to trimming and J lost 13 bases; unmatched junction nucleotides: 7. CDR1 SGHVS and CDR2 FNYEAQ come from the germline V gene. The CDR3 totals 13 residues. CDR3 loop: CASSLTDREGLFF. The CDR3 bases are TGTGCCAGCAGCTTAACCGACAGGGAAGGACTGTTTTTT.

The J gene is TRBJ1-1, the V gene TRBV5-6; D not certain. The CDR3 totals 15 residues. The germline gives CDR1 SGHDT, CDR2 YYEEEE. V lost 0 bases and J 2 bases, leaving 11 bases between the germline ends. CDR3 sequence: CASSLASQVNTEAFF. The CDR3 region has the DNA TGTGCCAGCAGCTTGGCTTCCCAGGTCAACACTGAAGCTTTCTTT. The complete variable domain, with remaining parts taken from reference TRBV5-6 and TRBJ1-1, reads DAGVTQSPTHLIKTRGQQVTLRCSPKSGHDTVSWYQQALGQGPQFIFQYYEEEERQRGNFPDRFSGHQFPNYSSELNVNALLLGDSALYLCASSLASQVNTEAFFGQGTRLTVV.

This chain connects TRBV1 to TRBJ1-1; TRBD1 reflects the table's D call only, with no check against the DNA. TRBV1 counts as a pseudogene. The CDR3 length is 14 residues. The CDR3 DNA sequence: TGCACCAGCAGCCAAGGCAGGGGGGCCACTGAAGCTTTCTTT. This encodes CTSSQGRGATEAFF.

This clone has just a few counts. The chain combines TRBV28 with TRBJ2-5; D ambiguous. The CDR3 totals 13 residues. CDR1 is MDHEN, CDR2 SYDVKM, per germline. The V gene lost 3 bases and the J gene lost 1 base, with 6 bases spanning the gap. For the CDR3, the DNA is TGTGCCAGCAGTTTTGGATTCCAAGAGACCCAGTACTTC. Encoded protein: CASSFGFQETQYF.

The rearrangement joins TRBV30 to TRBJ2-7, with unresolved D. Germline V CDR1 and CDR2: GTSNPN, SVGIG (reference sequence). This CDR3 region has 11 residues. Deletions cut 1 base from V and 5 bases from J, with 6 bases between. CDR3 residues: CAWSAVNEQYF. CDR3 coding DNA: TGTGCCTGGAGTGCGGTAAACGAGCAGTACTTC.

This chain joins TRBV5-1 and TRBJ2-7, with a weak D call TRBD2 (6 bases). The CDR3 is 13 amino acids. CDR1 and CDR2 from the germline V gene are SGHRS and YFSETQ. Trimming left V 4 bases short and J 5 bases short, with 13 bases between. The CDR3 loop is CASSMGEEDEQYF. CDR3 DNA sequence: TGCGCCAGCAGCATGGGGGAGGAGGACGAGCAGTACTTC.

The rearrangement joins TRBV27 to TRBJ2-3; D gene unclear. V was cut by 1 base and J by 6 bases, with 8 bases left in between. Germline loops: CDR1 MNHEY, CDR2 SMNVEV (reference sequence). The CDR3 extends over 13 amino acids. CDR3 in amino acids: CASSLLFRDTQYF. The CDR3 nucleotides are TGTGCCAGCAGTTTATTATTCCGGGATACGCAGTATTTT.

CDR3 residues: CSALSGTYEQYF. CDR3 sequence (DNA): TGCAGCGCGCTATCGGGGACCTACGAGCAGTACTTC. J is TRBJ2-7 and V is TRBV29-1; D perhaps matches TRBD2 (5 bases). V was cut by 7 bases and J by 2 bases, with 12 bases left in between. The CDR3 is made up of 12 amino acids. Looked up from germline, CDR1 is SQVTM and CDR2 is ANQGSEA.

The chain couples TRBV25-1 to TRBJ1-1; possible D gene TRBD1, 6 bases. This CDR3 contains 15 residues. The ends were cut back, 2 bases at V and 1 base at J, with 11 bases in the middle. CDR1 and CDR2 from the germline V gene are MGHDK and SYGVNS. CDR3 region: CASSERRTANTEAFF. The CDR3 nucleotides are TGTGCCAGCAGTGAACGCAGGACAGCGAACACTGAAGCTTTCTTT.

This clone was counted once. The sample has other DNA sequences that encode this CDR3 too. CDR3 amino acids: CASSLSVSSYNEQFF. CDR3 nucleotides: TGTGCCAGCAGTTTATCAGTGAGCTCCTACAATGAGCAGTTCTTC. V is TRBV27 and J is TRBJ2-1; D gene ambiguous. Per the germline V gene, CDR1 is MNHEY and CDR2 is SMNVEV (reference sequence). There are 15 residues in the CDR3. V lost 0 bases to trimming and J lost 0 bases, with 6 bases between them.

This clone was detected only a few times. V is TRBV13 and J is TRBJ1-5; weak D call: TRBD1 (5 bases). The germline CDR1 and CDR2 sequences are PRHDT and FYEKMQ (reference sequence). Trimming cost V 8 bases and J 2 bases, with 7 bases left between them. The CDR3 consists of 12 residues. The CDR3 sequence is CASAQGNQPQHF. The DNA for the CDR3 is TGTGCCAGCGCACAGGGCAATCAGCCCCAGCATTTT. Full variable domain (missing parts from reference TRBV13 and TRBJ1-5): AAGVIQSPRHLIKEKRETATLKCYPIPRHDTVYWYQQGPGQDPQFLISFYEKMQSDKGSIPDRFSAQQFSDYHSELNMSSLELGDSALYFCASAQGNQPQHFGDGTRLSIL.

The rearrangement joins TRBV2 to TRBJ1-5; no reliable D call. Trimming left V 2 bases short and J 5 bases short, with 13 bases between. The CDR3 covers 15 residues. Germline loops: CDR1 SNHLY, CDR2 FYNNEI. The DNA for the CDR3 is TGTGCCAGCAGTGAACAAGGGCGGGATGATCAGCCCCAGCATTTT. Translating gives CASSEQGRDDQPQHF. The full variable domain, with the rest looked up from reference TRBV2 and TRBJ1-5, is EPEVTQTPSHQVTQMGQEVILRCVPISNHLYFYWYRQILGQKVEFLVSFYNNEISEKSEIFDDQFSVERPDGSNFTLKIRSTKLEDSAMYFCASSEQGRDDQPQHFGDGTRLSIL.

CDR3 DNA: TGTGCCAGCAGCCAAGGAGGACAGCCACTTCTGGTCGAGCAGTACTTC. This translates into CASSQGGQPLLVEQYF. The chain is built from TRBV4-2 and TRBJ2-7; tentatively, D is TRBD1 (6 bases). The germline gives CDR1 LGHNA, CDR2 YNFKEQ. The CDR3 covers 16 residues. V lost 1 base, J lost 6 bases, and 19 bases lay in between.

This clone was observed a few times. V usage is TRBV29-1 and J usage is TRBJ1-1; 9 positions match TRBD1. J was trimmed by 0 bases and V by 6 bases; bases with no gene match: 8. The CDR3 runs to 15 residues. CDR1 and CDR2 (germline): SQVTM, ANQGSEA. The CDR3 nucleotides are TGCAGCGTCCCCTGGACAGGGGCTTTGAACACTGAAGCTTTCTTT. It is translated as CSVPWTGALNTEAFF. The variable domain in full, completed from reference TRBV29-1 and TRBJ1-1, reads SAVISQKPSRDICQRGTSLTIQCQVDSQVTMMFWYRQQPGQSLTLIATANQGSEATYESGFVIDKFPISRPNLTFSTLTVSNMSPEDSSIYLCSVPWTGALNTEAFFGQGTRLTVV.

V usage is TRBV6-1 and J usage is TRBJ2-3; 12 positions agree with TRBD2. CDR1 is MNHNS and CDR2 is SASEGT in the germline V gene. The V segment lost 0 bases and the J segment 4 bases; nucleotides outside the gene matches: 11. This CDR3 comprises 19 residues. CDR3 DNA: TGTGCCAGCAGTGAAGCGCGGCTAGCGGGGGGGCATGGTGCAGATACGCAGTATTTT. It encodes CASSEARLAGGHGADTQYF.

V usage is TRBV7-9 and J usage is TRBJ2-1, with 8 positions matching TRBD1. The ends lost 5 bases at V and 10 bases at J; junction bases unmatched: 4. CDR1 is SEHNR, CDR2 FQNEAQ, per germline (reference sequence). There are 12 residues in the CDR3. CDR3 DNA: TGTGCCAGCAGCCGGACAGGGCGAGAGCAGTTCTTC. This encodes CASSRTGREQFF.

The V gene is TRBV7-8, the J gene TRBJ2-7; D might be TRBD1 (6 bases). With 3 bases removed from V and 2 bases from J, the gap between germline ends came to 11 bases. Looked up from germline, CDR1 is SGHVS and CDR2 is FQNEAQ. The CDR3 spans 14 residues. CDR3 nucleotide sequence: TGTGCCAGCAGCTTCAGGGGCCCCACCTACGAGCAGTACTTC. Encoded protein: CASSFRGPTYEQYF.

This clone was seen only a few times. V and J are TRBV11-2 and TRBJ1-1, with 8 bases fitting TRBD1. The CDR3 totals 17 residues. The germline CDR1 and CDR2 sequences are SGHAT and FQNNGV. V was clipped by 5 bases and J by 2 bases; unmatched bases: 13. The CDR3 DNA is TGTGCCAGCAGCCCGTCGGTTGGCGGGACAGGTAACACTGAAGCTTTCTTT. This encodes CASSPSVGGTGNTEAFF.

The chain combines TRBV9 with TRBJ1-2; TRBD1 might be the D (5 bases). Trimming removed 4 bases from V and 3 bases from J, with 22 bases in between. The CDR3 loop spans 17 amino acids. Germline CDR1 reads SGDLS; CDR2 reads YYNGEE. CDR3 DNA: TGTGCCAGCAGCCCCCACCGCCAGACAGTTGTCTACTATGGCTACACCTTC. Amino acids: CASSPHRQTVVYYGYTF.

V usage is TRBV6-6 and J usage is TRBJ1-1, with D hard to call. Trimming removed 6 bases at V and 10 bases at J, with 15 bases between. The CDR3 has 12 residues. Germline CDR1 reads MNHNY; CDR2 reads SVGAGI (reference sequence). CDR3 in DNA: TGTGCCAGCAGAATGACCGGGGAGGGAGCTTTCTTT. Translated: CASRMTGEGAFF.

The chain recombines TRBV2 with TRBJ1-1; TRBD1 matches at 8 bases. J gave up 1 base and V 8 bases, and 9 bases lay outside the gene matches. Germline values: CDR1 SNHLY, CDR2 FYNNEI. The CDR3 is 15 residues long. CDR3 DNA: TGTGCCAGCCTTAGGTGGGGACAGGAGAACACTGAAGCTTTCTTT. It specifies CASLRWGQENTEAFF.